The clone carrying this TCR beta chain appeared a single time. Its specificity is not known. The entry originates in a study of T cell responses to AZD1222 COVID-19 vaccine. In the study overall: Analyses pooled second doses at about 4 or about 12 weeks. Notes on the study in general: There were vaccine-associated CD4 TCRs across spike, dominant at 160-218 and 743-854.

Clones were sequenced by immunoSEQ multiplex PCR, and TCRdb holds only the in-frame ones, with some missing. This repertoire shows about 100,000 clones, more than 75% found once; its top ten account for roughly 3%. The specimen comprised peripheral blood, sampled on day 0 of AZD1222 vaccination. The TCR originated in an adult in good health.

The CDR3 sequence: CAWSVQEIDYTF. The CDR3 DNA reads as TGTGCCTGGAGTGTCCAGGAGATTGACTACACCTTC. The chain carries TRBV30 and TRBJ1-2; D is uncertain. The CDR3 totals 12 residues. Trimming took off 0 bases at V and 10 bases at J, with 12 bases between the two ends. Germline values: CDR1 GTSNPN, CDR2 SVGIG (reference sequence).